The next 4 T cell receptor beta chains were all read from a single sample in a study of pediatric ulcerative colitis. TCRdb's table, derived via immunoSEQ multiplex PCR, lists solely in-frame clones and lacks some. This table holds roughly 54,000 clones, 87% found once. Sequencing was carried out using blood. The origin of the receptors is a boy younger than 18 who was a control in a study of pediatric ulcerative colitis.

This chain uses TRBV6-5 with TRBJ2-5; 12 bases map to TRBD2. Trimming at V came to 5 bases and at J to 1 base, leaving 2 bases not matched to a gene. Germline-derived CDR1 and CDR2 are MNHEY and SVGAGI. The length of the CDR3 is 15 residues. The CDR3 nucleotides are TGTGCCAGCAGTACTAGCGGGAGGATCCAAGAGACCCAGTACTTC. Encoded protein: CASSTSGRIQETQYF.

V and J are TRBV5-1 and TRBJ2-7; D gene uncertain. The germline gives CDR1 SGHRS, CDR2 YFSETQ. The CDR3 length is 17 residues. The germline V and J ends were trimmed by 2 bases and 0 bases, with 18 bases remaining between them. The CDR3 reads CASSFRGNGPGSYEQYF. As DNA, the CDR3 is TGCGCCAGCAGCTTCAGAGGAAACGGGCCTGGCTCCTACGAGCAGTACTTC.

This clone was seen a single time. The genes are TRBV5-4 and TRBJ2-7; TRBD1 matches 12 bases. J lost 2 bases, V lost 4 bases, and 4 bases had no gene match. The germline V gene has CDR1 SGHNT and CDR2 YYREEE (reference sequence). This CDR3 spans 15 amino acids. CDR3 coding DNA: TGTGCCAGCAGCGGGACAGGGGGCCGGACCTACGAGCAGTACTTC. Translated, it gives CASSGTGGRTYEQYF.

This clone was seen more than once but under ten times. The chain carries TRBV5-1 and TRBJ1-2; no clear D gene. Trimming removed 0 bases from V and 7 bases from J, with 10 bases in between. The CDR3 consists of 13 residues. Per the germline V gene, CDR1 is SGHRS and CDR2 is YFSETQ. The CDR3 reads CASSLAGDSGYTF. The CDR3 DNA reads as TGCGCCAGCAGCTTGGCCGGGGATTCTGGCTACACCTTC.